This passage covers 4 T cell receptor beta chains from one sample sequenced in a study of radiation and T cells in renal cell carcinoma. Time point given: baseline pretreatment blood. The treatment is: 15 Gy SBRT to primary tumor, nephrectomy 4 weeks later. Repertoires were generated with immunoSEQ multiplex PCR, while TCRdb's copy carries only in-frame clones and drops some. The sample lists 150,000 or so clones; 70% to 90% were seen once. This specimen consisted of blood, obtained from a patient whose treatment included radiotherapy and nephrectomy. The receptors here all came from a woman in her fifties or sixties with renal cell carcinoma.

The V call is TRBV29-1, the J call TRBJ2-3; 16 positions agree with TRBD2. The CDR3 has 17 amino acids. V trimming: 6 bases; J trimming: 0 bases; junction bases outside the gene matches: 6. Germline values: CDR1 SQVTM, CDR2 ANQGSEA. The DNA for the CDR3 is TGCAGCGTCAAGGGACTAGCGGGGGGGTTGAGCACAGATACGCAGTATTTT. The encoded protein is CSVKGLAGGLSTDTQYF.

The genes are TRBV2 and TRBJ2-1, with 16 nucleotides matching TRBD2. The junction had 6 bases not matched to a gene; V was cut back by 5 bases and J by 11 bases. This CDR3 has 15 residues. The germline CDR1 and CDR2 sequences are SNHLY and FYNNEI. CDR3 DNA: TGTGCCAGCAGTCAAGGGACTAGCGGGGGGGCCCAGCAGTTCTTC. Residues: CASSQGTSGGAQQFF.

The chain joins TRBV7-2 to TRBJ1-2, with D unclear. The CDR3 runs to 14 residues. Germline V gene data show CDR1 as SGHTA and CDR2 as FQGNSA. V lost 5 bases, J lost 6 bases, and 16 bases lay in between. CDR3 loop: CASSPNPLSNGYTF. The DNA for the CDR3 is TGTGCCAGCAGCCCCAATCCCTTGTCTAATGGCTACACCTTC. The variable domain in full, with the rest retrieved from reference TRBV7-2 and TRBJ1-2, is GAGVSQSPSNKVTEKGKDVELRCDPISGHTALYWYRQSLGQGLEFLIYFQGNSAPDKSGLPSDRFSAERTGGSVSTLTIQRTQQEDSAVYLCASSPNPLSNGYTFGSGTRLTVV.

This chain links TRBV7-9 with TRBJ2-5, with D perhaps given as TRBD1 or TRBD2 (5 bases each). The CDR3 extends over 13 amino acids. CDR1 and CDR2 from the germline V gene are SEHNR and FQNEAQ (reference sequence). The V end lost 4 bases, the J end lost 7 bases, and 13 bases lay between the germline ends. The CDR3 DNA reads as TGTGCCAGCAGCTCCACCAGTGGGGGGACCCAGTACTTC. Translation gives CASSSTSGGTQYF.